The source of this T cell receptor beta chain is a study of blood T cell repertoires in COVID-19. TCRdb keeps only in-frame clones here, not all; method: immunoSEQ multiplex PCR. The data show some 160,000 clones, 80% seen once. The CDR3 has 15 amino acids. Between the trimmed V and J ends, which lost 3 bases and 5 bases, there was a span of 16 bases. Germline V gene data show CDR1 as SGHTA and CDR2 as FQGNSA. This sequence joins TRBV7-2 and TRBJ2-5, with a possible D match to TRBD2 (7 bases). The receptor's source is a woman in her sixties who had recovered from COVID-19. The sequenced sample was PBMCs or T cells enriched from blood (not recorded which). The DNA for the CDR3 is TGTGCCAGCAGCTTCGGAGGGGGGGGTGGTGAGACCCAGTACTTC. The encoded protein is CASSFGGGGGETQYF.